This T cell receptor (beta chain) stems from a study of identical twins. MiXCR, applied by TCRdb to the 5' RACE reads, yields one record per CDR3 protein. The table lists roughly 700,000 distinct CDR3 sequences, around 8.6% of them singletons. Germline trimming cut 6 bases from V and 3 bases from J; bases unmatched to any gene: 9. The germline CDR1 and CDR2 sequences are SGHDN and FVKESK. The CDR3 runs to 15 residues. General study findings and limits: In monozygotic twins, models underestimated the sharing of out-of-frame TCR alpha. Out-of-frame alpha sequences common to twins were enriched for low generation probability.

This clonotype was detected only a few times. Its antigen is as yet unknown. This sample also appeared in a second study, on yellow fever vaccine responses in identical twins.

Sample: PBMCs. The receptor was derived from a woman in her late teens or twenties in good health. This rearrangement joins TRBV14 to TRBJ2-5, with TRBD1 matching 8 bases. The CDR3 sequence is CASRAVGQGKETQYF. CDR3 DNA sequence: TGTGCCAGCAGAGCTGTAGGACAGGGTAAAGAGACCCAGTACTTC.